This TCR beta chain appears in the sequencing data of a study of CD8+ T cells in alopecia areata. Study outcomes and limitations: Higher clonality and more expanded CD8+ clones appeared in lesional than normal scalp. A single nonresponder leaves the baseline CD8+ expansion link to response uncertain.

Specified treatment: oral pan-JAK inhibitor, 5-10 mg twice daily. From PBMCs, CD4+ and CD8+ T cells were sorted. This clone was recorded a few times. Its antigen is as yet unknown. Sequencing templates came from extracted RNA that was reverse transcribed into cDNA. TCRdb's table, derived via immunoSEQ multiplex PCR, lists solely in-frame clones and lacks some. The data show 95,000 to 100,000 clones, approximately 63% seen once. The CDR3 runs to 17 residues. V was clipped by 4 bases and J by 3 bases, with 22 bases between them. Germline-derived CDR1 and CDR2 are SEHNR and FQNEAQ (reference sequence). The sample was CD8+ T cells sorted from blood, taken at approximately week 56, from a patient treated with tofacitinib. The clonotype originates from a human donor with alopecia areata. The V call is TRBV7-9, the J call TRBJ2-7; D perhaps matches TRBD2 (6 bases). The CDR3 here is CASSSDSFLVAVYEQYF. Written as DNA, the CDR3 is TGTGCCAGCAGCTCCGACTCCTTCTTGGTAGCGGTCTACGAGCAGTACTTC.